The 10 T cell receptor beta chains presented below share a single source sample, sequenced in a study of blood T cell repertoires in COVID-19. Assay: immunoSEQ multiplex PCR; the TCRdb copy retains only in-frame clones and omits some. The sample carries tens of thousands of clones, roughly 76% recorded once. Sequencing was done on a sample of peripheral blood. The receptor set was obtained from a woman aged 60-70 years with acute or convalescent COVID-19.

CDR3: CASRRQGAAYNEQFF. For the CDR3, the DNA is TGTGCCAGTAGACGACAGGGAGCGGCCTACAATGAGCAGTTCTTC. This chain connects TRBV19 to TRBJ2-1; 7 nucleotides align to TRBD1. Germline V lookup: CDR1 LNHDA, CDR2 SQIVND (reference sequence). With 6 bases clipped from V and 2 bases from J, the junction kept 7 bases outside the gene matches. This CDR3 region has 15 residues.

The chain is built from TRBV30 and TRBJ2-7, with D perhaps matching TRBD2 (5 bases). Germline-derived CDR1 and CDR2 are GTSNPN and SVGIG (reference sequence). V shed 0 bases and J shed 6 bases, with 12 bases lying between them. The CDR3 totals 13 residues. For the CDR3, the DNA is TGTGCCTGGAGTGTAAGGCTAGCTGGCGAGCAGTACTTC. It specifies CAWSVRLAGEQYF.

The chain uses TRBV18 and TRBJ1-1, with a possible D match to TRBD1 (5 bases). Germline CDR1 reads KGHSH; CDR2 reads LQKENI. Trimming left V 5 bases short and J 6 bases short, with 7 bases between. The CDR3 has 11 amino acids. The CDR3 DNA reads TGTGCCAGCTCAAGGGGCGCTGAAGCTTTCTTT. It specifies CASSRGAEAFF. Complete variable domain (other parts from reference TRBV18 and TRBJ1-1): NAGVMQNPRHLVRRRGQEARLRCSPMKGHSHVYWYRQLPEEGLKFMVYLQKENIIDESGMPKERFSAEFPKEGPSILRIQQVVRGDSAAYFCASSRGAEAFFGQGTRLTVV.

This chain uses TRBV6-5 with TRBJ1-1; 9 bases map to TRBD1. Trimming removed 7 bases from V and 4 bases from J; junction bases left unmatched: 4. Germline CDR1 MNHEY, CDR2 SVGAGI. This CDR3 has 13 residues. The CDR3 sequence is CASIDRGSTEAFF. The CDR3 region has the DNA TGTGCCAGCATCGACAGGGGGTCCACTGAAGCTTTCTTT.

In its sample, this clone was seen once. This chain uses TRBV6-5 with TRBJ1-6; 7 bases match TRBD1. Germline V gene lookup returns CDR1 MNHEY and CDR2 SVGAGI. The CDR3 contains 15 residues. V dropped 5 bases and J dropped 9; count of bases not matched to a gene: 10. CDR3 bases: TGTGCCAGCAGTCCCACCCCGGGACAGATTTCACCCCTCCACTTT. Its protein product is CASSPTPGQISPLHF.

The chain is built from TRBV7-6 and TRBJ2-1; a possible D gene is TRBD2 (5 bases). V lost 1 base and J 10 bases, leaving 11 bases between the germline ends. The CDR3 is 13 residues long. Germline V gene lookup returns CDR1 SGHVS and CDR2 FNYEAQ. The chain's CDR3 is CASSLVRDREQFF. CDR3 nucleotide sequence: TGTGCCAGCAGCTTAGTTCGGGATAGGGAGCAGTTCTTC. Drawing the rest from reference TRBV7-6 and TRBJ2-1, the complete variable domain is GAGVSQSPRYKVTKRGQDVALRCDPISGHVSLYWYRQALGQGPEFLTYFNYEAQQDKSGLPNDRFSAERPEGSISTLTIQRTEQRDSAMYRCASSLVRDREQFFGPGTRLTVL.

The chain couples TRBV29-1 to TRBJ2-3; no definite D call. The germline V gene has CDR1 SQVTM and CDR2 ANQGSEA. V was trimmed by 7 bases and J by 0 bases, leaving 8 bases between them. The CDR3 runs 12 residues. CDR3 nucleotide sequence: TGCAGCGCGAGACACAGCACAGATACGCAGTATTTT. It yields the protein CSARHSTDTQYF.

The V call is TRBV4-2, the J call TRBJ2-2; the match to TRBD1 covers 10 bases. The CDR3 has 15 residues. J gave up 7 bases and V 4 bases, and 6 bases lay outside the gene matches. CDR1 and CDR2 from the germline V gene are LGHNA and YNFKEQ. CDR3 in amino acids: CASSRPGQGFGELFF. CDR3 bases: TGTGCCAGCAGCCGCCCGGGACAGGGGTTCGGGGAGCTGTTTTTT.

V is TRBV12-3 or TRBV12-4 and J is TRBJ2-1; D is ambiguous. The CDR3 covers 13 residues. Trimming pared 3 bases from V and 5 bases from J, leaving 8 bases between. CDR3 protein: CASSFASDNEQFF. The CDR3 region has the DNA TGTGCCAGCAGTTTCGCCAGCGACAATGAGCAGTTCTTC.

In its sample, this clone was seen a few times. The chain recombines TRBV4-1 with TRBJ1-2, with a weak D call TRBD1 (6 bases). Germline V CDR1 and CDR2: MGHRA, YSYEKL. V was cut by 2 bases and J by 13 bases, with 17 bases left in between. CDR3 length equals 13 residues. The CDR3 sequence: CASSQPTGAVFTF. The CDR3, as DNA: TGCGCCAGCAGCCAACCGACAGGAGCGGTATTCACCTTC.